This section outlines one TCR beta chain sequence together with its context. The CDR3 is 15 amino acids. Germline CDR1 LNHNV, CDR2 YYDKDF (reference sequence). V was clipped by 3 bases and J by 1 base; unmatched bases: 4. This entry belongs to a study of T cells in localized non-small cell lung cancer. Measured with immunoSEQ multiplex PCR; TCRdb has only the in-frame clones, and not every one. The data contain fewer than 25,000 clones, 80% to 95% of them singletons. The V and J genes are TRBV15 and TRBJ2-5; 8 bases match TRBD1. The sequences come from peripheral blood, collected before any cancer treatment. This sequence was found in a woman aged 35-75 years with stage I lung adenocarcinoma. CDR3: CATSRAGTGQETQYF. The CDR3 DNA is TGTGCCACCAGCAGGGCCGGGACAGGCCAAGAGACCCAGTACTTC.